The clone carrying this T cell receptor beta chain was recorded at least ten times. The source of the sample is a study of Graves' ophthalmopathy and Graves' hyperthyroidism. RNA served as the template for amplifying TCR beta CDR3 regions. RT-PCR was first run with HTBI primers, then multiplex PCR in a second round. Using its own MiXCR run on the multiplex PCR reads, TCRdb lists one record per CDR3 protein. The table includes under 800,000 distinct CDR3 sequences, 22% detected once. Trimming removed 6 bases from V and 6 bases from J, with 17 bases in between. Germline CDR1 and CDR2: MNHEY and SVGEGT. The CDR3 runs 14 residues.

J is TRBJ1-1 and V is TRBV6-2 or TRBV6-3; no firm D call. The sequenced sample was peripheral blood. This TCR was sampled from a woman in her late teens or twenties with stable Graves' hyperthyroidism. Some clones in this sample may be carry-over from other donors' samples. The CDR3 region has the DNA TGTGCCAGCAGACAAGACGGAGAACGAGCTGAAGCTTTCTTT. It specifies CASRQDGERAEAFF.